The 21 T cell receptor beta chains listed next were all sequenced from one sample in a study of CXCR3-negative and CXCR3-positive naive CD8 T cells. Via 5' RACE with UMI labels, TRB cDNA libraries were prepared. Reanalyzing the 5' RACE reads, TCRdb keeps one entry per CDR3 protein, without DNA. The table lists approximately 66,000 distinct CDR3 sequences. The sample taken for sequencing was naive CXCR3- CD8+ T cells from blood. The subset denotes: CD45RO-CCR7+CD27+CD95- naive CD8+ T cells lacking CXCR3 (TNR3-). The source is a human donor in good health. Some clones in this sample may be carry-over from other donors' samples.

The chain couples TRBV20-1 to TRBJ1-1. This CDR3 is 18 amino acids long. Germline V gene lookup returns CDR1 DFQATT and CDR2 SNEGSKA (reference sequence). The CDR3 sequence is CSARDETGTSLQNTEAFF.

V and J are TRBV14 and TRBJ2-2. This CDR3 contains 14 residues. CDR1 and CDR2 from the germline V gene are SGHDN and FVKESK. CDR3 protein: CASSQVRNTGELFF.

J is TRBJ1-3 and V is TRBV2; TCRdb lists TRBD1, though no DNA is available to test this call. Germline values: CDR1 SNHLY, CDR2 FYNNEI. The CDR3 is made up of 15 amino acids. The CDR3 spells CATLRGDFSGNTIYF.

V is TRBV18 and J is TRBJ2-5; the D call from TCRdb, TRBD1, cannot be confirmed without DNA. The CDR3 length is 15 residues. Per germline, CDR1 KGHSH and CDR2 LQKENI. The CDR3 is CASSSEGPPGWTQYF.

CDR3 in amino acids: CASSFGEPQETQYF. V and J are TRBV12-3 or TRBV12-4 and TRBJ2-5; TCRdb proposes TRBD2, but this gene call is untestable without DNA. The CDR3 totals 14 residues.

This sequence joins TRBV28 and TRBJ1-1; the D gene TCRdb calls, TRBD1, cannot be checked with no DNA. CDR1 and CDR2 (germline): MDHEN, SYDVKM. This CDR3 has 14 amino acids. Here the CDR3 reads CASSLARVPTEAFF.

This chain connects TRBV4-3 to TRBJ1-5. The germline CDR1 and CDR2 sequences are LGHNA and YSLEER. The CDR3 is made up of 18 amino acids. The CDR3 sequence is CASSQAFGQSGSNQPQHF.

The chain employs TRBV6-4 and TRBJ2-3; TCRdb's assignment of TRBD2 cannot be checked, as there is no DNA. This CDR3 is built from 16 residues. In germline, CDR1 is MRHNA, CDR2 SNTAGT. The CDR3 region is CASSEAGTSSADTQYF.

The CDR3 reads CASSRGGYQPQHF. The V gene is TRBV11-2, the J gene TRBJ1-5; the TRBD1 assignment by TCRdb is unverifiable without DNA. The CDR3 runs 13 residues. CDR1 and CDR2 (germline): SGHAT, FQNNGV.

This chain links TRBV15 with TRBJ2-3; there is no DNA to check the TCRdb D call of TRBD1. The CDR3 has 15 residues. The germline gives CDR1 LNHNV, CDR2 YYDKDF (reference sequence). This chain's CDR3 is CATSGDIRATDTQYF.

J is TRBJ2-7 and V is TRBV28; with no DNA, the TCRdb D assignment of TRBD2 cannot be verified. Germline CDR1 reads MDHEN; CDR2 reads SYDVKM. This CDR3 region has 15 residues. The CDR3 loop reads CASSLSPGLAWEQYF.

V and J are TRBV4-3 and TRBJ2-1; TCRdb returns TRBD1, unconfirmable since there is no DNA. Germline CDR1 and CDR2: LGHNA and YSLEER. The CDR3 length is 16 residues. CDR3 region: CASSQDVRGGYNEQFF.

CDR3 residues: CASSPLLGTAQETQYF. The chain couples TRBV7-8 to TRBJ2-5; TCRdb selects TRBD1, and the lack of DNA leaves this call unchecked. The CDR3 covers 16 residues. Germline loops: CDR1 SGHVS, CDR2 FQNEAQ.

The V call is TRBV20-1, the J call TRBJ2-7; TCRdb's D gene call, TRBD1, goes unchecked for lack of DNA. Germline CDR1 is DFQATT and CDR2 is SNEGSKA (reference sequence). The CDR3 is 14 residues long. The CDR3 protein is CSARDLTGTYEQYF.

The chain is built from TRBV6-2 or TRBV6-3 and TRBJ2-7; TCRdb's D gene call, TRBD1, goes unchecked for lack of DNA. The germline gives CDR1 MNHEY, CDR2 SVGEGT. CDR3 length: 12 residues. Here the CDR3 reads CASSYRRGEQYF.

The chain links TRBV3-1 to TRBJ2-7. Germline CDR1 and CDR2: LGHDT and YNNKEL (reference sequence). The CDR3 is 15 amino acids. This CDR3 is CASSQAVNSNYEQYF.

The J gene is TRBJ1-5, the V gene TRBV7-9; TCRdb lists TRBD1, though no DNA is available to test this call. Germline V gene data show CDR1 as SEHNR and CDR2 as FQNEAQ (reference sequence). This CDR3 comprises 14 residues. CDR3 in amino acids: CASSLVGGNQPQHF.

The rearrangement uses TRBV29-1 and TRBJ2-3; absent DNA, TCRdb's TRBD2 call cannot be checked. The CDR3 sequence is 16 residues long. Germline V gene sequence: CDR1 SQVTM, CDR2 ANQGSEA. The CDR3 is CSVYTAGGPSTDTQYF.

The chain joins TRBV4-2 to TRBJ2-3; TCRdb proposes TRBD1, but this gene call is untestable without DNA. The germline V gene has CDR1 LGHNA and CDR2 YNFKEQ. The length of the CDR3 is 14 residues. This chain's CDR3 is CASSQVLGDELKYF.

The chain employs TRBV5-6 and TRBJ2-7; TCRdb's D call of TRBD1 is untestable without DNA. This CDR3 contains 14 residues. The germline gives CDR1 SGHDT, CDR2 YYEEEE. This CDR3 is CASSPGTGYHEQYF.

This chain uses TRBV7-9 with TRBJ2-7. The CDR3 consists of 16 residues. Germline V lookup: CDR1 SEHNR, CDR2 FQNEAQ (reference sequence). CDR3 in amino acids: CASSPVDIHSLGEQYF. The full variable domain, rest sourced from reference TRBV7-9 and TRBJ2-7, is DTGVSQNPRHKITKRGQNVTFRCDPISEHNRLYWYRQTLGQGPEFLTYFQNEAQLEKSRLLSDRFSAERPKGSFSTLEIQRTEQGDSAMYLCASSPVDIHSLGEQYFGPGTRLTVT.